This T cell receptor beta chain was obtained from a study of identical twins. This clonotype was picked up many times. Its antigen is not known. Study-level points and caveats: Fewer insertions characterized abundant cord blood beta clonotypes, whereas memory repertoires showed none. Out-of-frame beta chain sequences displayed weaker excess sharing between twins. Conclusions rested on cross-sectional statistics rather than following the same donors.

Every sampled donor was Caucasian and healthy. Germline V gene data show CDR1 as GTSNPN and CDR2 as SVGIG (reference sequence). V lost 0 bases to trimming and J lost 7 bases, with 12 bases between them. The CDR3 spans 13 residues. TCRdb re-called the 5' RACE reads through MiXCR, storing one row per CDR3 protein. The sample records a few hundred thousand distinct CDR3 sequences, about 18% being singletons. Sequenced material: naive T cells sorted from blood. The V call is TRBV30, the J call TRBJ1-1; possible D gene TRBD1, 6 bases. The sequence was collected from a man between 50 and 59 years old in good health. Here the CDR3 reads CAWSVGVDSEAFF. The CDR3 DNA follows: TGTGCCTGGAGTGTAGGGGTGGACAGTGAAGCTTTCTTT.